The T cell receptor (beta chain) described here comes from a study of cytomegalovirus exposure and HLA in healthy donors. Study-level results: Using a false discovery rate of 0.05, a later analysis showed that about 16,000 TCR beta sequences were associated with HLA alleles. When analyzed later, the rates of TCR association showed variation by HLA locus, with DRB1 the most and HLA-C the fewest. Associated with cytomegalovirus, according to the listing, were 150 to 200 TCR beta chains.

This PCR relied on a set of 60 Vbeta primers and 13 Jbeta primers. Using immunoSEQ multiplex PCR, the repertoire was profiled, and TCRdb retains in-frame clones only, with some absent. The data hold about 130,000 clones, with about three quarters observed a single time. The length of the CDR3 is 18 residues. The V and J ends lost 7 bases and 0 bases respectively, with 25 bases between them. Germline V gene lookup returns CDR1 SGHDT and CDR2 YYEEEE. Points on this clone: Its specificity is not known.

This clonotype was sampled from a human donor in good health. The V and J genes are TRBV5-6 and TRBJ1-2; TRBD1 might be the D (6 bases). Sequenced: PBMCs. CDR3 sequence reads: CASYPWAGVPNSNYGYTF. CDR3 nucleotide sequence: TGTGCCAGCTACCCGTGGGCAGGGGTTCCCAATTCTAACTATGGCTACACCTTC.